The 22 T cell receptor beta chains below all came from one sample that was sequenced in a study of regulatory T cells in long-lasting Graves disease. Arm-PCR of CDR3 regions and iRepertoire HTBI primers were used to build TCR beta libraries. MiXCR, run by TCRdb on the multiplex PCR reads, gives a single entry per CDR3 protein. The sample includes approximately 350,000 distinct CDR3 sequences, 16% of them seen just once. The time point: newly diagnosed GD, antithyroid drugs for less than 3 months. PBMC RNA was the source of the TCR library. These data were also filed under a second study, of T cells in Graves' hyperthyroidism and ophthalmopathy.

The sample was peripheral blood mononuclear cells (PBMCs), taken at new diagnosis, from a patient treated with antithyroid drugs. The source is a man aged 40-49 years with Graves disease.

This clonotype was detected ten times or more. The J gene is TRBJ2-7, the V gene TRBV20-1, with D hard to call. CDR1 and CDR2 (germline): DFQATT, SNEGSKA (reference sequence). There are 13 residues in the CDR3. V was cut by 0 bases and J by 0 bases, with 6 bases left in between. The CDR3 DNA is TGCAGTGCTAGAGAGAGTTTCTCCTACGAGCAGTACTTC. Amino acids: CSARESFSYEQYF.

This clonotype was detected only a few times. The chain carries TRBV4-1 and TRBJ1-4; TRBD1 is a possible D gene (6 bases). The CDR3 has 17 amino acids. Germline CDR1 MGHRA, CDR2 YSYEKL. V gave up 1 base and J gave up 0 bases, with 12 bases separating them. For the CDR3, the DNA is TGCGCCAGCAGCCAAGGCTGGGGGCGGGCAACTAATGAAAAACTGTTTTTT. Translating gives CASSQGWGRATNEKLFF.

V usage is TRBV4-2 and J usage is TRBJ2-7; 7 bases align to TRBD2. The CDR3 covers 14 residues. Trimming cost V 4 bases and J 3 bases; bases outside gene matches: 6. Germline CDR1 and CDR2: LGHNA and YNFKEQ. The CDR3 coding sequence is TGTGCCAGCAGCCGCCTTACTAGCGTCTACGAGCAGTACTTC. It encodes CASSRLTSVYEQYF.

The chain employs TRBV2 and TRBJ2-3; D is possibly TRBD1 (6 bases). V lost 1 base, J lost 2 bases, and 10 bases lay in between. CDR3 length equals 15 residues. Germline loops: CDR1 SNHLY, CDR2 FYNNEI. CDR3 nucleotide sequence: TGTGCCAGCAGTGAAGACCACAGGGACACAGATACGCAGTATTTT. Its translation is CASSEDHRDTDTQYF.

This clonotype was found many times. The chain carries TRBV7-2 and TRBJ2-7; D is unclear. The CDR3 covers 14 residues. V was cut by 7 bases and J by 3 bases, with 16 bases left in between. Germline-derived CDR1 and CDR2 are SGHTA and FQGNSA. CDR3 sequence reads: CASTIMGHDYEQYF. As DNA, the CDR3 is TGTGCCAGCACCATCATGGGCCACGACTACGAGCAGTACTTC. Supplemented by reference TRBV7-2 and TRBJ2-7, the full variable domain reads GAGVSQSPSNKVTEKGKDVELRCDPISGHTALYWYRQSLGQGLEFLIYFQGNSAPDKSGLPSDRFSAERTGGSVSTLTIQRTQQEDSAVYLCASTIMGHDYEQYFGPGTRLTVT.

Ten or more counts support this clonotype. The V gene is TRBV24-1, the J gene TRBJ2-1; TRBD1 matches 8 bases. This CDR3 comprises 14 residues. V shed 4 bases, J shed 10 bases, and the junction held 8 bases outside the gene matches. Germline assignment: CDR1 KGHDR and CDR2 SFDVKD. The CDR3 nucleotides read TGTGCCACCAGTGACAGGACAGGGAGTGTCGAGCAGTTCTTC. Its protein product is CATSDRTGSVEQFF.

Points on this clonotype: One base away lies a much larger clone, so this may be a sequencing read error. The conserved closing phenylalanine or tryptophan is absent in this CDR3, likely reflecting a read error. The chain couples TRBV19 to TRBJ1-1, with a tentative D call TRBD1 (6 bases). The ends were cut back, 7 bases at V and 4 bases at J, with 13 bases in the middle. CDR3 length equals 13 residues. CDR1 and CDR2 from the germline V gene are LNHDA and SQIVND (reference sequence). DNA for the CDR3: TGTGCCAGTACCCACAGGGAGAGCACTGAAGCTTTCTCT. It codes for CASTHRESTEAFS.

This clonotype appeared many times. The chain couples TRBV15 to TRBJ1-5; TRBD1 might be the D (5 bases). CDR1 LNHNV and CDR2 YYDKDF come from the germline V gene (reference sequence). There are 16 residues in the CDR3. V dropped 3 bases and J dropped 7 bases, with 19 bases sitting between them. The CDR3: CATSRGGMAGYQPQHF. CDR3 nucleotide sequence: TGTGCCACCAGCAGGGGGGGGATGGCAGGGTACCAGCCCCAGCATTTT.

Points on this clonotype: Possible read error: a much larger clone is one base away. The chain recombines TRBV5-1 with TRBJ1-1; no firm D call. CDR3 length: 16 amino acids. CDR1 is SGHRS and CDR2 is YFSETQ in the germline V gene. The CDR3 coding sequence is TGCGCCAGCGGCTTGCTTTCGGTCCTATCGAACACTGAAGCTTTCTTT. Translation: CASGLLSVLSNTEAFF.

V gene TRBV20-1 combines with J gene TRBJ1-5; 7 positions agree with TRBD1. The V and J ends lost 4 bases and 0 bases, in that order; junction bases with no gene match: 6. CDR3 length: 15 residues. Germline V lookup: CDR1 DFQATT, CDR2 SNEGSKA (reference sequence). CDR3 loop: CSATRTGPSNQPQHF. The CDR3 DNA reads as TGCAGTGCTACGCGGACAGGACCTAGCAATCAGCCCCAGCATTTT.

The table lists this clonotype with many counts. The chain carries TRBV18 and TRBJ2-3; no firm D call. The V end lost 2 bases, the J end lost 4 bases, and 7 bases lay between the germline ends. Germline values: CDR1 KGHSH, CDR2 LQKENI. The CDR3 has 13 residues. The CDR3 here is CASSPAKADTQYF. CDR3 coding DNA: TGTGCCAGCTCACCAGCGAAGGCAGATACGCAGTATTTT.

This clonotype was counted a few times. The chain recombines TRBV12-3 or TRBV12-4 with TRBJ2-2, with 7 bases aligning to TRBD2. CDR3 length: 15 residues. V gave up 6 bases and J gave up 4 bases; unmatched junction bases: 8. The CDR3 loop is CASRRTGGGTGELFF. In DNA form, the CDR3 reads TGTGCCAGCAGGAGGACGGGGGGTGGCACCGGGGAGCTGTTTTTT.

The chain employs TRBV4-2 and TRBJ1-4; D gene ambiguous. Trimming removed 1 base at V and 7 bases at J, with 10 bases between. Per the germline V gene, CDR1 is LGHNA and CDR2 is YNFKEQ. The CDR3 has 14 residues. The DNA of the CDR3 is TGTGCCAGCAGCCAAGTAGGCGCTGGTGAAAAACTGTTTTTT. This codes for CASSQVGAGEKLFF.

This clonotype came up many times. V usage is TRBV12-5 and J usage is TRBJ2-2; 8 bases align to TRBD2. Germline V lookup: CDR1 LGHNT, CDR2 FRNRAP. The CDR3 loop spans 17 amino acids. Losses at the gene ends were 7 bases for V and 2 bases for J; bases not matched to a gene: 12. CDR3 region: CASALSPLAGNTGELFF. CDR3 nucleotides: TGTGCTAGTGCCCTTTCCCCCCTAGCGGGTAACACCGGGGAGCTGTTTTTT.

V usage is TRBV3-1 and J usage is TRBJ2-7; D possibly corresponds to TRBD2 (7 bases). Trimming removed 3 bases at V and 8 bases at J, with 11 bases between. CDR3 length: 12 residues. Looked up from germline, CDR1 is LGHDT and CDR2 is YNNKEL (reference sequence). This CDR3 is CASSQRGGKQYF. The CDR3 DNA reads as TGTGCCAGCAGCCAGAGGGGGGGCAAGCAGTACTTC.

This clonotype was detected many times. The chain combines TRBV4-2 with TRBJ1-1; unclear D gene. Germline assignment: CDR1 LGHNA and CDR2 YNFKEQ. This CDR3 is built from 12 residues. V was clipped by 8 bases and J by 2 bases, with 9 bases between them. The CDR3 DNA is TGTGCCAGCGCGGGATCTAACACTGAAGCTTTCTTT. Amino acid sequence: CASAGSNTEAFF.

This clonotype was detected ten times or more. The genes are TRBV18 and TRBJ2-7, with D maybe TRBD2 (5 bases). CDR1 KGHSH and CDR2 LQKENI come from the germline V gene. This CDR3 has 14 amino acids. Trimming removed 3 bases from V and 0 bases from J, with 9 bases in between. CDR3 nucleotides: TGTGCCAGCTCACCCTGGGGAGTCTCCTACGAGCAGTACTTC. The encoded protein is CASSPWGVSYEQYF.

This clonotype was found a few times. The chain uses TRBV10-3 and TRBJ1-4, with 9 bases matching TRBD1. The CDR3 contains 14 residues. Germline values: CDR1 ENHRY, CDR2 SYGVKD. The ends lost 8 bases at V and 7 bases at J; junction bases unmatched: 8. This chain's CDR3 is CAIRTGALSEKLFF. The CDR3 nucleotides read TGTGCCATCCGGACAGGGGCTTTGAGTGAAAAACTGTTTTTT.

This clonotype was seen more than once but under ten times. This chain links TRBV20-1 with TRBJ1-2; TRBD1 matches at 9 bases. Germline values: CDR1 DFQATT, CDR2 SNEGSKA (reference sequence). The CDR3 consists of 14 residues. The trim removed 3 bases at V and 4 bases at J, leaving 6 bases unmatched. This CDR3 reads CSARVGQGVYGYTF. CDR3 DNA sequence: TGCAGTGCTAGGGTGGGACAGGGTGTCTATGGCTACACCTTC.

This clonotype appeared many times. The chain uses TRBV20-1 and TRBJ1-5, with 10 bases that match TRBD1. This CDR3 contains 16 residues. V was pared by 2 bases and J by 6 bases, with 10 bases of the junction left unmatched. Germline lookup yields CDR1 DFQATT and CDR2 SNEGSKA (reference sequence). The CDR3 loop is CSARIRQGALRQPQHF. The CDR3 DNA sequence: TGCAGTGCTAGAATCCGACAGGGGGCACTTCGTCAGCCCCAGCATTTT.

This clonotype appeared many times. In DNA form, the CDR3 reads TGCAGCGTGAAGGGTCGGGGGGTTGCTGAAGCTTTCTTT. Protein: CSVKGRGVAEAFF. V is TRBV29-1 and J is TRBJ1-1; D is perhaps TRBD1 (5 bases). This CDR3 region has 13 residues. CDR1 is SQVTM and CDR2 is ANQGSEA in the germline V gene. With 6 bases removed from V and 6 bases from J, the gap between germline ends came to 17 bases.

In its sample, this clonotype was seen many times. In nucleotides, the CDR3 is TGTGCCAGCAGCTTAGGTGTCGGCATCAAGGCCACCATATATTTT. Translating gives CASSLGVGIKATIYF. The rearrangement links TRBV7-9 to TRBJ1-3; no clear D gene. CDR3 length: 15 amino acids. Germline values: CDR1 SEHNR, CDR2 FQNEAQ (reference sequence). Deletions cut 1 base from V and 9 bases from J, with 16 bases between.